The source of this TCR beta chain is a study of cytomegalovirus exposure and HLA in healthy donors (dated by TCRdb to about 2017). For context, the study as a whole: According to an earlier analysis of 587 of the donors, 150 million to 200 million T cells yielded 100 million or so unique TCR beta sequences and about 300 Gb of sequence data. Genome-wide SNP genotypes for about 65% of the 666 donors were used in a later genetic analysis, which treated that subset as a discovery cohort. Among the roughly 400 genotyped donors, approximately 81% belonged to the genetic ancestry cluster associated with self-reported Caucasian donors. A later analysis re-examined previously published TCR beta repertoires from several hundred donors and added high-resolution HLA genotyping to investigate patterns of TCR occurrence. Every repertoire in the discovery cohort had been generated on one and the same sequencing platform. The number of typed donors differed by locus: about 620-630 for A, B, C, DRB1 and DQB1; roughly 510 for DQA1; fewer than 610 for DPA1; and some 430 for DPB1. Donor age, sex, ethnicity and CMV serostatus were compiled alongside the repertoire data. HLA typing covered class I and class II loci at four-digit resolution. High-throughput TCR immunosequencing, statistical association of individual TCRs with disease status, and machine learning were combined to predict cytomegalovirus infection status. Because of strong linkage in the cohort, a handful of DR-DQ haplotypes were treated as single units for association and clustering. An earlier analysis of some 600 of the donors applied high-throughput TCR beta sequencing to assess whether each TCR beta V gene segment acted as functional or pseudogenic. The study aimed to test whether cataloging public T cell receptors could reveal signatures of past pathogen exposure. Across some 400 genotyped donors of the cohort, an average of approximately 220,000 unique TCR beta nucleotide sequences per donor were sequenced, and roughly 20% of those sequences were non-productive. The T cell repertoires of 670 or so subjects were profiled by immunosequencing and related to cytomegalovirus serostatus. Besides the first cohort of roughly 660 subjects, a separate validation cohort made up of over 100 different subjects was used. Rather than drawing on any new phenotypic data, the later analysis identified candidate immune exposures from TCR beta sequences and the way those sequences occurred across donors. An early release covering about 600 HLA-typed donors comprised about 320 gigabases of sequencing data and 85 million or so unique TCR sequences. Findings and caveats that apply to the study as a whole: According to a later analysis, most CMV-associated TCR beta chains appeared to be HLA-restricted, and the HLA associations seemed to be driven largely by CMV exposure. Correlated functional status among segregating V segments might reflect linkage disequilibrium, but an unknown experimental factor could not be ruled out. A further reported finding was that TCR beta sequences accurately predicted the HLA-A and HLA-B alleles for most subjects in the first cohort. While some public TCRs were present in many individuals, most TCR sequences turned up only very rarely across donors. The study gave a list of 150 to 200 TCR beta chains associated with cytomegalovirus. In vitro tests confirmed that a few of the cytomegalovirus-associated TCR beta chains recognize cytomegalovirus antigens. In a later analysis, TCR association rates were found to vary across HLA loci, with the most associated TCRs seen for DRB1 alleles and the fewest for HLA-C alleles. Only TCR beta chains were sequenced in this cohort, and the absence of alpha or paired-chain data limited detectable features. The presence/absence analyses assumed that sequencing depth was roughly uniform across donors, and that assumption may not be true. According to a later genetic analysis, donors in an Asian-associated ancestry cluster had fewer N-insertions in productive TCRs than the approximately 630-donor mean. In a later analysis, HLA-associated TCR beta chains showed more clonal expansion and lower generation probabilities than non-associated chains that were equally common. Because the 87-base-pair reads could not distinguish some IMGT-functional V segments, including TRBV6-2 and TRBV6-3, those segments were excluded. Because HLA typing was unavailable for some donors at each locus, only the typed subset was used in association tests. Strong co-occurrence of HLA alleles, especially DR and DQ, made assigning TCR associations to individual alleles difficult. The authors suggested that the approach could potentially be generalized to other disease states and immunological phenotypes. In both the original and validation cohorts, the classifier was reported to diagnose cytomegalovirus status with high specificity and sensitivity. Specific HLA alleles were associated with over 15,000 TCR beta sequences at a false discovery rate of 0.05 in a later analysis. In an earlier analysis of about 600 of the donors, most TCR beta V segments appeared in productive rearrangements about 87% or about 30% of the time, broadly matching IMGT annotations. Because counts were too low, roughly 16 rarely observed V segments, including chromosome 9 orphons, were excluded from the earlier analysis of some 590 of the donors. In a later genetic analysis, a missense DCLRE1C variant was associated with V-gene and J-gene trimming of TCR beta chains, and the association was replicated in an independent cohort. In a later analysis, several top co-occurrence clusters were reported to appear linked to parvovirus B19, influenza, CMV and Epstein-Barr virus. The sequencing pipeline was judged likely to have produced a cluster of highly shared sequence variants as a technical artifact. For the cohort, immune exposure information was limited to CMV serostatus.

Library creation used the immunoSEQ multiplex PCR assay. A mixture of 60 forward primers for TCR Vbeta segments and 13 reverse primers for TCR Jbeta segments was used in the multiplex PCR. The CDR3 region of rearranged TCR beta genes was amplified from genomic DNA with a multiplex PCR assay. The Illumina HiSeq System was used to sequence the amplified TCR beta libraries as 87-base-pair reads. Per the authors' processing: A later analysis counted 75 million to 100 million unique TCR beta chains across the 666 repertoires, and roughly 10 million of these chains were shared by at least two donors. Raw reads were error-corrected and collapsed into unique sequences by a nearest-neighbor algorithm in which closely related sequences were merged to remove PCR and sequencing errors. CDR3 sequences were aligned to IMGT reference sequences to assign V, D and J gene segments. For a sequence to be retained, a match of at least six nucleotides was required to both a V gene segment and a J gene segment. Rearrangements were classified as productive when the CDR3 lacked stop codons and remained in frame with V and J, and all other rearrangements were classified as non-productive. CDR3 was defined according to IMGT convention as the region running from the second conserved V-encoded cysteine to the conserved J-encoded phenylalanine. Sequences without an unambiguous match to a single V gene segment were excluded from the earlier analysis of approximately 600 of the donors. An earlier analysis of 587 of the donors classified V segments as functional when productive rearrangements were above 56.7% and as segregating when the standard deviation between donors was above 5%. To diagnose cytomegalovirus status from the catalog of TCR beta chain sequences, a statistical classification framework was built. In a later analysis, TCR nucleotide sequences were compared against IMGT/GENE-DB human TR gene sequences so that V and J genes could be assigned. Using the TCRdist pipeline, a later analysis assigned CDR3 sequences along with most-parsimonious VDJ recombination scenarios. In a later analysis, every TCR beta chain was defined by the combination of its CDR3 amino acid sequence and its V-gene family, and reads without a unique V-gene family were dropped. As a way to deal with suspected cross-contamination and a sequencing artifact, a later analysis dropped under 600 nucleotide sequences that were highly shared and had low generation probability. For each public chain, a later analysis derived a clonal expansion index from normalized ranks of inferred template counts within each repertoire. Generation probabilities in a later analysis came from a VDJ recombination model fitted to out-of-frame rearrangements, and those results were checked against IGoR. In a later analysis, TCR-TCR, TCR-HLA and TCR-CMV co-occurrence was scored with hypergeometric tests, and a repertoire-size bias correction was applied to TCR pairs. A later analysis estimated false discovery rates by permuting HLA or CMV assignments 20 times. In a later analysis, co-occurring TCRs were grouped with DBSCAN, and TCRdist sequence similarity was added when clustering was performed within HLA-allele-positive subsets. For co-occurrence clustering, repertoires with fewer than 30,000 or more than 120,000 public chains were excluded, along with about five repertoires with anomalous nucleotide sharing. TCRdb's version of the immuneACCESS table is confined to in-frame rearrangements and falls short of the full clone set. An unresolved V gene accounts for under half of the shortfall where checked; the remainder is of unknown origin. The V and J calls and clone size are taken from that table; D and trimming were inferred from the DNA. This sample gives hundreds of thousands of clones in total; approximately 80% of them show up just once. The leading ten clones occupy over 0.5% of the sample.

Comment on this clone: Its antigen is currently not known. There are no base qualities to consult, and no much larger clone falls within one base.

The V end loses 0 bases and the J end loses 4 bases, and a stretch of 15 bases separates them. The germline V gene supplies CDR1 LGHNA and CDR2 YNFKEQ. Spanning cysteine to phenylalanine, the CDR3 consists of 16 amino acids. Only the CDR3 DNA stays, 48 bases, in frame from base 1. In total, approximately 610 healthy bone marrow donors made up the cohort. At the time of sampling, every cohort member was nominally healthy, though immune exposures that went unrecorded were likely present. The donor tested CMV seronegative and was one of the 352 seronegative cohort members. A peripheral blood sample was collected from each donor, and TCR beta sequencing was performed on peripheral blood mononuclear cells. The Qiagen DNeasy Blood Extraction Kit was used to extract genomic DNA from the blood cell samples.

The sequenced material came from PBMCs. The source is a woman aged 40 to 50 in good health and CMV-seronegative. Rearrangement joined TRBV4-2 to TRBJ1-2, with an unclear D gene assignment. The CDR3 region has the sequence CASSQDQNLISYGYTF. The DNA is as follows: TGTGCCAGCAGCCAAGATCAAAACCTGATCAGCTATGGCTACACCTTC.